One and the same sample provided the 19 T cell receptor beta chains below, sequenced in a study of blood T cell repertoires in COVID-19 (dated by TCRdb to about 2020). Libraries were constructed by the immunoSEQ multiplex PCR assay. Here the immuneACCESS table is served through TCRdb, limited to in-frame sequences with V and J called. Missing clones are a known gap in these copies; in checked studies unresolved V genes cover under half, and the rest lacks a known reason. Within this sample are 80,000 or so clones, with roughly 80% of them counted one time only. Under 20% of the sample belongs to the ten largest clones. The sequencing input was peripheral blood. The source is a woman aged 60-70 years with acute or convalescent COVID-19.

CDR3 sequence reads: CASSRNQGQREKLFF. CDR3 DNA: TGTGCCAGCAGTCGAAATCAGGGACAGAGGGAAAAACTGTTTTTT. The chain couples TRBV27 to TRBJ1-4; 7 nucleotides align to TRBD1. The CDR3 consists of 15 residues. CDR1 and CDR2 from the germline V gene are MNHEY and SMNVEV (reference sequence). V shed 5 bases and J 8 bases; nucleotides not matched to a gene: 11. The variable domain in full, with the rest retrieved from reference TRBV27 and TRBJ1-4, is EAQVTQNPRYLITVTGKKLTVTCSQNMNHEYMSWYRQDPGLGLRQIYYSMNVEVTDKGDVPEGYKVSRKEKRNFPLILESPSPNQTSLYFCASSRNQGQREKLFFGSGTQLSVL.

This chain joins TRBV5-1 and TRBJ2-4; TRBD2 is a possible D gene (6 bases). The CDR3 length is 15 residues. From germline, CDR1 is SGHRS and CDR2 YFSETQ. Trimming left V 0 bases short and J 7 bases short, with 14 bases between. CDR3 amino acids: CASSLVGVEGNIQYF. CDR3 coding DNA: TGCGCCAGCAGCTTGGTGGGGGTGGAGGGGAACATTCAGTACTTC.

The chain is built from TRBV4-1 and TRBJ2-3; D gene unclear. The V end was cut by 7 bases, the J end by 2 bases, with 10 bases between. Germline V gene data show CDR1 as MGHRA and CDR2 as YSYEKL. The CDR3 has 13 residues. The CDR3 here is CASIAESTDTQYF. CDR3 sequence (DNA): TGCGCCAGCATCGCAGAATCCACAGATACGCAGTATTTT.

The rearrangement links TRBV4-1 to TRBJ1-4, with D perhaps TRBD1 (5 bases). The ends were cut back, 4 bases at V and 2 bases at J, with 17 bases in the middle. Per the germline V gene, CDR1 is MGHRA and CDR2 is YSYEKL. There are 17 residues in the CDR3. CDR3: CASSLGQGLKTNEKLFF. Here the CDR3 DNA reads TGCGCCAGCAGCCTGGGGCAAGGTTTGAAGACTAATGAAAAACTGTTTTTT.

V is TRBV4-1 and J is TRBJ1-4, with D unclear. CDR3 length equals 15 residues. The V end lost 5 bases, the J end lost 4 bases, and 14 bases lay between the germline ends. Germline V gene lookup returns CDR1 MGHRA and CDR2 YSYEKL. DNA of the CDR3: TGCGCCAGCAGCTCCAGGACCGAGGGTAATGAAAAACTGTTTTTT. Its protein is CASSSRTEGNEKLFF.

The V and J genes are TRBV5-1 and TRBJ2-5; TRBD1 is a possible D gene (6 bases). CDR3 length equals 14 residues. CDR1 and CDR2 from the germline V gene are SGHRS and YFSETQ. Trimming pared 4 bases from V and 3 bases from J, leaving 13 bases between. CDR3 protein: CASSPTGTEETQYF. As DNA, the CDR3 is TGCGCCAGCAGCCCAACAGGGACGGAAGAGACCCAGTACTTC. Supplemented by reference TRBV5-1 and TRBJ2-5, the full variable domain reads KAGVTQTPRYLIKTRGQQVTLSCSPISGHRSVSWYQQTPGQGLQFLFEYFSETQRNKGNFPGRFSGRQFSNSRSEMNVSTLELGDSALYLCASSPTGTEETQYFGPGTRLLVL.

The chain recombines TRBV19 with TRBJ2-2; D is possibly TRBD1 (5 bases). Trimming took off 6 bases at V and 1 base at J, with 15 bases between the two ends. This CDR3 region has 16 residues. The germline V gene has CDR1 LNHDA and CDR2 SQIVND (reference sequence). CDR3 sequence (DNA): TGTGCCAGTAGCTCTCTAGTGGGGCTGAACACCGGGGAGCTGTTTTTT. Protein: CASSSLVGLNTGELFF.

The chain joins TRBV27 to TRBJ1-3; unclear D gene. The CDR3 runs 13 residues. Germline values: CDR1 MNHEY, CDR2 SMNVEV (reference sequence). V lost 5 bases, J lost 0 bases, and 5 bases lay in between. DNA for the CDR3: TGTGCCAGCAGTGCAGACTCTGGAAACACCATATATTTT. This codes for CASSADSGNTIYF.

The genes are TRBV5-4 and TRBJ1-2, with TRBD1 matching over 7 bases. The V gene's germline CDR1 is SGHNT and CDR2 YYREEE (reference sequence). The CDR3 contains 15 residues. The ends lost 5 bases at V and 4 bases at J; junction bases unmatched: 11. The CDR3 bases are TGTGCCAGCAGTTTAGACGGACAGGAGGTCTATGGCTACACCTTC. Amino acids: CASSLDGQEVYGYTF.

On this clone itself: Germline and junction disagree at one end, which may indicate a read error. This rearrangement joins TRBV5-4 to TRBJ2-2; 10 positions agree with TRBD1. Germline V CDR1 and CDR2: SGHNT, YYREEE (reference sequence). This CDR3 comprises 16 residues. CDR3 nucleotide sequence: TGTGCCAGCAGCATGGGGACAGGGGAAACCACCCGGGAGCTGTTTTTT. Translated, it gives CASSMGTGETTRELFF.

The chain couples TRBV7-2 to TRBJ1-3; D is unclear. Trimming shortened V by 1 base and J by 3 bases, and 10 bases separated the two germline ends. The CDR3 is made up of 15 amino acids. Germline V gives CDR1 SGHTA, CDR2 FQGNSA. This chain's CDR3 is CASSLGPGNGNTIYF. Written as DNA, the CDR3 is TGTGCCAGCAGCTTAGGACCGGGGAATGGAAACACCATATATTTT.

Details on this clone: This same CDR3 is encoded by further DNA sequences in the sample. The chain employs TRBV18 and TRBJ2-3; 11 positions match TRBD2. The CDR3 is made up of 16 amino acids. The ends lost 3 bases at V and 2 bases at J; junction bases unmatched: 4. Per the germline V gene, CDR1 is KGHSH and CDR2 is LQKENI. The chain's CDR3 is CASSPSSGGTTDTQYF. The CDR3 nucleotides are TGTGCCAGCTCACCTTCTAGCGGGGGGACCACAGATACGCAGTATTTT.

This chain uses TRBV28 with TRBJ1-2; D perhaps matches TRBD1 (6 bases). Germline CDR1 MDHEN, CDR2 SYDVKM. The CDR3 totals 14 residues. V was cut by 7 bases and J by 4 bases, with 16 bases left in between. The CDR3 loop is CASIRGGSAYGYTF. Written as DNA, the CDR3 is TGTGCCAGCATTAGGGGGGGTAGTGCCTATGGCTACACCTTC.

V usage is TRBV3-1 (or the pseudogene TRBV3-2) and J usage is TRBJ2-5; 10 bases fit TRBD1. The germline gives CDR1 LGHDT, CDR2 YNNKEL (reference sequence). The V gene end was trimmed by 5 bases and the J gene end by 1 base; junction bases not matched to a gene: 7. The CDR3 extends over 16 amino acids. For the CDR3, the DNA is TGTGCCAGCAGCTCCCGGGACAGGGGCCCCCAAGAGACCCAGTACTTC. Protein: CASSSRDRGPQETQYF.

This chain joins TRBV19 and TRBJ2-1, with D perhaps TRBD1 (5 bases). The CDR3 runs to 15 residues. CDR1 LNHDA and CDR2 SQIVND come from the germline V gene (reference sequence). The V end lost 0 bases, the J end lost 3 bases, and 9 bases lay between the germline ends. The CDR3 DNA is TGTGCCAGTAGTATAGATAGACAGATCTACAATGAGCAGTTCTTC. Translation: CASSIDRQIYNEQFF.

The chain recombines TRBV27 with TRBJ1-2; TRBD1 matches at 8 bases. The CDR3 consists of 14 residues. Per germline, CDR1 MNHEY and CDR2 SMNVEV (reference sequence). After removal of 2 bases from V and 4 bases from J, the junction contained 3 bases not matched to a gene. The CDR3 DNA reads TGTGCCAGCAGTTTAGACAGGGGCGGCTATGGCTACACCTTC. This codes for CASSLDRGGYGYTF.

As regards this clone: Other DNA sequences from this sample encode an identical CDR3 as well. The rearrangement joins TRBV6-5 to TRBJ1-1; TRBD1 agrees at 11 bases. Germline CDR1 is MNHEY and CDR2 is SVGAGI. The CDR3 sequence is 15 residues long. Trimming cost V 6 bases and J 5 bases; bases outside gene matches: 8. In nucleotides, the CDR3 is TGTGCCAGCAGCTGGACAGGGGGCGAGAGTACTGAAGCTTTCTTT. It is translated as CASSWTGGESTEAFF.

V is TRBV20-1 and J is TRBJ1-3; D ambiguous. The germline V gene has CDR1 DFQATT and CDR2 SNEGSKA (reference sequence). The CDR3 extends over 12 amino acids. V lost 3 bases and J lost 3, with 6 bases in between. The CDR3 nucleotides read TGCAGTGCTAGTTCGGTTGGAAACACCATATATTTT. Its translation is CSASSVGNTIYF.

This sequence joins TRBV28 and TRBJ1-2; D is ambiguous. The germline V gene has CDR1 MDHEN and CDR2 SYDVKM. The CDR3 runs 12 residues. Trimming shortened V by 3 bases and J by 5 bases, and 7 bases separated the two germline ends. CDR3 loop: CASSFLGYGYTF. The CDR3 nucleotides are TGTGCCAGCAGTTTCCTAGGTTATGGCTACACCTTC.